One sample yielded the 5 T cell receptor beta chains listed below, sequenced in a study of T cells in localized non-small cell lung cancer. Assay: immunoSEQ multiplex PCR; the TCRdb copy retains only in-frame clones and omits some. The sample lists 2,000 to 2,500 clones; 21% were seen once. The source material was lung tumor tissue, sampled before any cancer treatment. These receptors were taken from a man aged 40 to 69 with stage I lung adenocarcinoma.

V and J are TRBV5-1 and TRBJ2-7, with D maybe TRBD2 (6 bases). Trimming took 0 bases from V and 5 from J, leaving 12 bases between them. Germline V gives CDR1 SGHRS, CDR2 YFSETQ. The length of the CDR3 is 14 residues. CDR3 bases: TGCGCCAGCAGCTTGGTGCGGGGAGTTGACGAGCAGTACTTC. Its translation is CASSLVRGVDEQYF.

In its sample, this clone was seen a few times. V gene TRBV9 combines with J gene TRBJ2-1; the match to TRBD2 covers 11 bases. The CDR3 is made up of 14 amino acids. Germline trimming cut 4 bases from V and 9 bases from J; bases unmatched to any gene: 6. Germline CDR1 and CDR2: SGDLS and YYNGEE. The CDR3 sequence: CASSNSGRVTEQFF. As DNA, the CDR3 is TGTGCCAGCAGCAATAGCGGGAGGGTAACTGAGCAGTTCTTC.

The chain has TRBV12-1 and TRBJ2-3; whether TRBD2, the table's D call, matches the DNA was not checked. TRBV12-1 is a known pseudogene. This CDR3 spans 17 amino acids. CDR3: CASSSGGVGPCTDTQYF. CDR3 DNA sequence: TGTGCCAGCAGCTCGGGGGGTGTGGGGCCTTGCACAGATACGCAGTATTTT.

This chain uses TRBV11-3 with TRBJ2-2; D ambiguous. CDR3 size: 16 residues. Looked up from germline, CDR1 is SGHNT and CDR2 is YENEEA. Trimming cost V 2 bases and J 3 bases, with 13 bases left between them. The CDR3 DNA follows: TGTGCCAGCAGCTTACTGTATCGGATGGACACCGGGGAGCTGTTTTTT. Protein: CASSLLYRMDTGELFF.

To note about this clone: Relative to the germline gene, one junction end is altered; a read error may explain this. V usage is TRBV28 and J usage is TRBJ2-3, with unresolved D. CDR1 is MDHEN and CDR2 is SYDVKM in the germline V gene. The CDR3 consists of 12 residues. In DNA form, the CDR3 reads TGTGCCAGCAGTCCCCCCCGTGGGCAGCTACATTTT. This encodes CASSPPRGQLHF. Based on the CDR3 plus reference TRBV28 and TRBJ2-3, the full variable domain is DVKVTQSSRYLVKRTGEKVFLECVQDMDHENMFWYRQDPGLGLRLIYFSYDVKMKEKGDIPEGYSVSREKKERFSLILESASTNQTSMYLCASSPPRGQLHFGPGTRLTVL.